This TCR beta chain was captured by sequencing in a study of T cells after yellow fever vaccination. 5'RACE template switching added a universal primer site and UMIs to TCR cDNA. TCRdb redid the calling of the 5' RACE reads with MiXCR, one entry per CDR3 protein. In the table there are 300,000 to 350,000 distinct CDR3 sequences, approximately 4.5% of which are singletons. Per germline, CDR1 GTSNPN and CDR2 SVGIG (reference sequence). V was trimmed by 2 bases and J by 0 bases, leaving 7 bases between them. The length of the CDR3 is 13 residues. Concerning this clonotype: Its specificity is not known.

Study conclusions and caveats: A small share of clonotypes appeared in both CD4 and CD8 compartments.

The source of this sequence is a man aged 18 to 29 who received the YFV17D yellow fever vaccine. This rearrangement joins TRBV30 to TRBJ2-5; the D gene is possibly TRBD2 (5 bases). The starting material was PBMCs, obtained 15 days after the yellow fever booster vaccination. Here the CDR3 reads CAWSRGNQETQYF. The CDR3 coding sequence is TGTGCCTGGAGTCGAGGGAACCAAGAGACCCAGTACTTC. Together with reference TRBV30 and TRBJ2-5, the CDR3 gives the full variable domain: SQTIHQWPATLVQPVGSPLSLECTVEGTSNPNLYWYRQAAGRGLQLLFYSVGIGQISSEVPQNLSASRPQDRQFILSSKKLLLSDSGFYLCAWSRGNQETQYFGPGTRLLVL.